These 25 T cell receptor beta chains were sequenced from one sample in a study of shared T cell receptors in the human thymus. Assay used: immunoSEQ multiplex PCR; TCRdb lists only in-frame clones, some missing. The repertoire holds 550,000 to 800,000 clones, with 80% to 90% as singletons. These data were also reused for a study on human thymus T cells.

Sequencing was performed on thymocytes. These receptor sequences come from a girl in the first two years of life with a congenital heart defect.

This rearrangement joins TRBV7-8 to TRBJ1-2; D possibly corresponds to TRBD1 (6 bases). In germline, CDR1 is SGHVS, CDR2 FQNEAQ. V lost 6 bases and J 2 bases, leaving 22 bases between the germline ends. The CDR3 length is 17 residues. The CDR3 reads CASRPNVRDTPNYGYTF. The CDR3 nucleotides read TGTGCCAGCAGACCCAACGTAAGGGACACACCCAACTATGGCTACACCTTC.

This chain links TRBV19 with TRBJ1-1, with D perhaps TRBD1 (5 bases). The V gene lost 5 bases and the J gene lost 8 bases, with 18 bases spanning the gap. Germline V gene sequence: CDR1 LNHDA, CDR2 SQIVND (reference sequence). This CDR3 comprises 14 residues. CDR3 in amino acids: CASSVTSGTREAFF. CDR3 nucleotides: TGTGCCAGTAGTGTAACTTCCGGGACTCGGGAAGCTTTCTTT.

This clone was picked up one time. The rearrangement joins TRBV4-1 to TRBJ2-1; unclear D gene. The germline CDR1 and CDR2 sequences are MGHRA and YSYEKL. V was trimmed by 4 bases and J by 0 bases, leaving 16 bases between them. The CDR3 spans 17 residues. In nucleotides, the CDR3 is TGCGCCAGCAGCCTCCGCTGGCTCAGAAGCTCCTACAATGAGCAGTTCTTC. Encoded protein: CASSLRWLRSSYNEQFF.

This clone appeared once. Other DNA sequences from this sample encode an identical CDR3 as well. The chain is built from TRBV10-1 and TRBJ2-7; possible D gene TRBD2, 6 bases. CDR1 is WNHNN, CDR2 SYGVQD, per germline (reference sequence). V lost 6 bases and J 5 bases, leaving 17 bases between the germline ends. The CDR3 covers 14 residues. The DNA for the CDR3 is TGCGCCAGCAGCAAAGACCCAGGCGGGGACGAGCAGTACTTC. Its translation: CASSKDPGGDEQYF.

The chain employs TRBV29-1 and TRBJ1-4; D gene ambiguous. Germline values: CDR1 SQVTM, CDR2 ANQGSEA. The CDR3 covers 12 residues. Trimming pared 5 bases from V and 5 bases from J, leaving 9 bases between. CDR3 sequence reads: CSVLLVNEKLFF. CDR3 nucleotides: TGCAGCGTTTTACTGGTAAATGAAAAACTGTTTTTT.

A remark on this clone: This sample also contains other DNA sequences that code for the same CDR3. The CDR3 DNA is TGCGCCAGCAGCTGGGGGGACAGGGGAAGGAATAATTCACCCCTCCACTTT. Protein: CASSWGDRGRNNSPLHF. This chain links TRBV5-1 with TRBJ1-6, with 10 bases lining up with TRBD1. This CDR3 has 17 residues. The trim removed 3 bases at V and 5 bases at J, leaving 8 bases unmatched. Germline lookup yields CDR1 SGHRS and CDR2 YFSETQ.

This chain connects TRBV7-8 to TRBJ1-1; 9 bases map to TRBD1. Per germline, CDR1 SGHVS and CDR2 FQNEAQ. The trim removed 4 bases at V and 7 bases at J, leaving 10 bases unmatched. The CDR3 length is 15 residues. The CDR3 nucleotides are TGTGCCAGCAGCTCTAACCGGGACAGGGTTGTTGAAGCTTTCTTT. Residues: CASSSNRDRVVEAFF.

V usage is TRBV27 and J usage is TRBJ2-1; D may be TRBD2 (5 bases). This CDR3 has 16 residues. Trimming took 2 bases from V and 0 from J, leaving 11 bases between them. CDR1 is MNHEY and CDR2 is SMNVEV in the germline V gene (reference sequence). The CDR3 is CASSLGGAASYNEQFF. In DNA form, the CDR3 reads TGTGCCAGCAGTTTAGGCGGAGCGGCCTCCTACAATGAGCAGTTCTTC.

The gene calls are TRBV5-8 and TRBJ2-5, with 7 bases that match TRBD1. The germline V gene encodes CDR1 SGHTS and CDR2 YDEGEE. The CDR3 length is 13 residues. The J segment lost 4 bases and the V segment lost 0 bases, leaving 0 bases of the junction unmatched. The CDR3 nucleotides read TGTGCCAGCAGCTTGGACAGGGGAGAGACCCAGTACTTC. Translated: CASSLDRGETQYF.

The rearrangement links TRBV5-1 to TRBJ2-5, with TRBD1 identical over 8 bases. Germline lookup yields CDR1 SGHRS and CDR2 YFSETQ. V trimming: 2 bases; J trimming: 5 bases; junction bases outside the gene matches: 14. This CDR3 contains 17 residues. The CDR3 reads CASSFLNETGAQETQYF. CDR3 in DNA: TGCGCCAGCAGCTTTCTCAACGAGACAGGGGCCCAGGAGACCCAGTACTTC.

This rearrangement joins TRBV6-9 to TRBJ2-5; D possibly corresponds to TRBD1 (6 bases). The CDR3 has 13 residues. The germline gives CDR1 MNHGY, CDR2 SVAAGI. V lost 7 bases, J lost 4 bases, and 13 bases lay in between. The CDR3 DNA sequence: TGTGCCAGCATCCAGGGGCCGGGAGAGACCCAGTACTTC. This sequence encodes CASIQGPGETQYF.

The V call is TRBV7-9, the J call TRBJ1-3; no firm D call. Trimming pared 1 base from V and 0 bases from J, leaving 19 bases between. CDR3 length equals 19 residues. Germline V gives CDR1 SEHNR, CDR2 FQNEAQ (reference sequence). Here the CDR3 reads CASSLVRDGRISSGNTIYF. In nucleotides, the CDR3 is TGTGCCAGCAGCTTAGTCCGGGATGGGAGGATATCCTCTGGAAACACCATATATTTT.

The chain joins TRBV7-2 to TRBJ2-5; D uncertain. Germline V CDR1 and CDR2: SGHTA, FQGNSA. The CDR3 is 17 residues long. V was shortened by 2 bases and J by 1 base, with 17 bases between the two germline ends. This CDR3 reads CASSLRCWPRTQETQYF. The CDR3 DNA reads TGTGCCAGCAGCTTACGTTGCTGGCCTCGCACCCAAGAGACCCAGTACTTC.

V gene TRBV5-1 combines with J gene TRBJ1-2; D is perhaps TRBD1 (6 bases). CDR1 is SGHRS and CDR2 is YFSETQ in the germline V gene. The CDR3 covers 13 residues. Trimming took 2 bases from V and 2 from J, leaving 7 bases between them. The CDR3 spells CASSFGTNYGYTF. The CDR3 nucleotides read TGCGCCAGCAGCTTCGGGACAAACTATGGCTACACCTTC.

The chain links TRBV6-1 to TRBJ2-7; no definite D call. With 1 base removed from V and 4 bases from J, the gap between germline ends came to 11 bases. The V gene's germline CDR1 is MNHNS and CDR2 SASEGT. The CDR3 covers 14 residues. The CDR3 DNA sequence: TGTGCCAGCAGTGAAGGTTGGCAAACGTACGAGCAGTACTTC. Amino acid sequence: CASSEGWQTYEQYF.

CDR3 in DNA: TGTGCCAGCAGCCAAGATTGGGTCACGGGACAGGAGAAAGAGACCCAGTACTTC. Amino acid sequence: CASSQDWVTGQEKETQYF. This chain links TRBV4-2 with TRBJ2-5; 8 positions agree with TRBD1. The CDR3 is 18 residues long. Germline CDR1 reads LGHNA; CDR2 reads YNFKEQ. V lost 0 bases, J lost 3 bases, and 12 bases stayed unmatched.

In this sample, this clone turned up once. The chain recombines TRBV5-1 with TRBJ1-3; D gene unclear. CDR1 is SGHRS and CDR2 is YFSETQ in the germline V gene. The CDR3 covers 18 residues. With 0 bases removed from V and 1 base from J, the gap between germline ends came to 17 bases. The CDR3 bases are TGCGCCAGCAGCTTGGGTGTATTGCGGCGTCGATCTGGAAACACCATATATTTT. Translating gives CASSLGVLRRRSGNTIYF.

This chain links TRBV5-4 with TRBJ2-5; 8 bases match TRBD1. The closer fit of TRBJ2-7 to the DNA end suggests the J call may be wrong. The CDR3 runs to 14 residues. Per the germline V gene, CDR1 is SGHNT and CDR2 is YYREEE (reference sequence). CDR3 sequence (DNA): TGTGCCAGCAGTCGTTCCGGGACAGGCTACGAGCAGTACTTC. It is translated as CASSRSGTGYEQYF.

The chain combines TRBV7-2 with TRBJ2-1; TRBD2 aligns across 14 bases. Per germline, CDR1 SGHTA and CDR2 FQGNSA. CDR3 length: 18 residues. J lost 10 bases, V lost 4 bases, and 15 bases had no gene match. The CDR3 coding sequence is TGTGCCAGCAGCTCAAGGGGTTCGACTAGCGGGGGGGGCTTCGAGCAGTTCTTC. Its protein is CASSSRGSTSGGGFEQFF.

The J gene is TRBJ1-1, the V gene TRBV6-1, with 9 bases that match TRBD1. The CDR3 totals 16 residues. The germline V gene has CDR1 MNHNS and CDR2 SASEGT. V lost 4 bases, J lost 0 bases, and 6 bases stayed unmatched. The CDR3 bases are TGTGCCAGCAGTGCCGGACAGGGGCCCTTGAACACTGAAGCTTTCTTT. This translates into CASSAGQGPLNTEAFF.

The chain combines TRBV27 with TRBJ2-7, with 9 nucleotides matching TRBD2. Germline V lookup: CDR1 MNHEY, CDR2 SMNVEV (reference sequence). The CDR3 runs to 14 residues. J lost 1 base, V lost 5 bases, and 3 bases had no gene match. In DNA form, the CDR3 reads TGTGCCAGCAGTCCCCTAGCGGGATCCTACGAGCAGTACTTC. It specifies CASSPLAGSYEQYF.

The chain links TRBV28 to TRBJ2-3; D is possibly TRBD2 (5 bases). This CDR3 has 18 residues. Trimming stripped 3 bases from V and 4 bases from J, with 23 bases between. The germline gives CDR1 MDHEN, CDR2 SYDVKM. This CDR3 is CASSFCQSSRWRADTQYF. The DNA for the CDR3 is TGTGCCAGCAGTTTCTGTCAGTCCTCTAGATGGCGGGCAGATACGCAGTATTTT.

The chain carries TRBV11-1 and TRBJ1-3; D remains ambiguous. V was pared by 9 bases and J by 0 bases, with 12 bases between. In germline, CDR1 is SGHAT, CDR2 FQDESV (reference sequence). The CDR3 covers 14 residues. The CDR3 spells CASRGSISGNTIYF. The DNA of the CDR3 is TGTGCCAGTAGAGGGTCGATCTCTGGAAACACCATATATTTT.

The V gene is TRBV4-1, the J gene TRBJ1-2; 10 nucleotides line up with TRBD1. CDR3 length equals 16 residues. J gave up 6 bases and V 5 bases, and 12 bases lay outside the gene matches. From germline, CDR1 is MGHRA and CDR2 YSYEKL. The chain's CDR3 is CASSYQAGTGANGYTF. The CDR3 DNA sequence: TGCGCCAGCAGCTATCAAGCCGGGACAGGGGCGAATGGCTACACCTTC.

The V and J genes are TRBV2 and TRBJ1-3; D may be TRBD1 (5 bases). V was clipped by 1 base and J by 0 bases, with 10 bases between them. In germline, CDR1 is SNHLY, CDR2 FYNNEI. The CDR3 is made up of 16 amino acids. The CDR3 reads CASSEGQSLSGNTIYF. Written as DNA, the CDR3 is TGTGCCAGCAGTGAAGGACAGTCCCTCTCTGGAAACACCATATATTTT. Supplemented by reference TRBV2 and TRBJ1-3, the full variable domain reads EPEVTQTPSHQVTQMGQEVILRCVPISNHLYFYWYRQILGQKVEFLVSFYNNEISEKSEIFDDQFSVERPDGSNFTLKIRSTKLEDSAMYFCASSEGQSLSGNTIYFGEGSWLTVV.